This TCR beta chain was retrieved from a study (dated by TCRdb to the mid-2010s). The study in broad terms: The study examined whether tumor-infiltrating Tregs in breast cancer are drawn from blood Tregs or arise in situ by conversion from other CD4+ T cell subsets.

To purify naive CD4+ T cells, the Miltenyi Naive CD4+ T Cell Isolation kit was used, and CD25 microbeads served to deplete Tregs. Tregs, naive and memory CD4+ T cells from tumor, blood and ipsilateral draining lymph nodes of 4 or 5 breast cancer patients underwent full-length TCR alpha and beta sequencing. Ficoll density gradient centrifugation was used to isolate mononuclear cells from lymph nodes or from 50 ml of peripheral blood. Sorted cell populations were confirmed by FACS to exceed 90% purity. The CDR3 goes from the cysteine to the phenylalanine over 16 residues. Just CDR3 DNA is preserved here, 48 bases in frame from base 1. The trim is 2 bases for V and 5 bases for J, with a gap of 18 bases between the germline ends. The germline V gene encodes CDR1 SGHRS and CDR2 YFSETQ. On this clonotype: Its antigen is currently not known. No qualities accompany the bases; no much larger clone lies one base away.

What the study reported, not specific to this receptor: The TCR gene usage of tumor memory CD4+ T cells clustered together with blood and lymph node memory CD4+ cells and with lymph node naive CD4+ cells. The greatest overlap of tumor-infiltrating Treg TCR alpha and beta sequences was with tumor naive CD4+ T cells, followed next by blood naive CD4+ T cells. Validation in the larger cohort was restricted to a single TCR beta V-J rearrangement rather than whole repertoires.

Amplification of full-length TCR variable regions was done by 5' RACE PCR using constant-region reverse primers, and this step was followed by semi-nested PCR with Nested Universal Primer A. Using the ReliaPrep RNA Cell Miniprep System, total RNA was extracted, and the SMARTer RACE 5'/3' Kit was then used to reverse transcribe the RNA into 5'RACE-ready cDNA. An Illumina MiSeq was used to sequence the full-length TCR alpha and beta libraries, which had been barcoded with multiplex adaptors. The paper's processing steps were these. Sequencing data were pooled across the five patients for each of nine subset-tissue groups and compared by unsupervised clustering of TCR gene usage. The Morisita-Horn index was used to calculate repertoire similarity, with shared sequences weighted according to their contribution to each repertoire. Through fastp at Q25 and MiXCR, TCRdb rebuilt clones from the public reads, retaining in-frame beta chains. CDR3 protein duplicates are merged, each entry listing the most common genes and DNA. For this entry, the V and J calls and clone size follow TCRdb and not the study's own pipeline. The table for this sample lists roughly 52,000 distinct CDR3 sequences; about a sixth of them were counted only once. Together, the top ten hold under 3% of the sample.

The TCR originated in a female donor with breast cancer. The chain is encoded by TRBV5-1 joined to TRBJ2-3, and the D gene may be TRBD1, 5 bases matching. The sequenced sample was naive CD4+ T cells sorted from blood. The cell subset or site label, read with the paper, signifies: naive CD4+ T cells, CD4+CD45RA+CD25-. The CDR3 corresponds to CASSFGIFTGRDTQYF. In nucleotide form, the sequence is TGCGCCAGCAGCTTTGGAATTTTTACAGGAAGAGATACGCAGTATTTT.